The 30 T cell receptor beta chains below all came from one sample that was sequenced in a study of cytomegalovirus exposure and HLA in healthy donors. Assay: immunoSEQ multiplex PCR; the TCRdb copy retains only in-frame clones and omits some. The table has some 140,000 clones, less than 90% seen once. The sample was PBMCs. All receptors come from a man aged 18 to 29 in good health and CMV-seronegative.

The DNA for the CDR3 is TGTGCCAGCAGCTCCGGACTAGCGGTTGGGTACGAGCAGTACTTC. Protein: CASSSGLAVGYEQYF. The genes are TRBV7-9 and TRBJ2-7, with TRBD2 matching 10 bases. J was trimmed by 4 bases and V by 4 bases; bases with no gene match: 7. Looked up from germline, CDR1 is SEHNR and CDR2 is FQNEAQ (reference sequence). The CDR3 contains 15 residues.

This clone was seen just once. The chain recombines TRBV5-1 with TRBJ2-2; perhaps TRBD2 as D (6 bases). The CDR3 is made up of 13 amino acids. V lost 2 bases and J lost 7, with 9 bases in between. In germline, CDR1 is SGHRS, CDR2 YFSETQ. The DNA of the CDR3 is TGCGCCAGCAGCTTTGGGGGGATCGGGGAGCTGTTTTTT. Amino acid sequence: CASSFGGIGELFF.

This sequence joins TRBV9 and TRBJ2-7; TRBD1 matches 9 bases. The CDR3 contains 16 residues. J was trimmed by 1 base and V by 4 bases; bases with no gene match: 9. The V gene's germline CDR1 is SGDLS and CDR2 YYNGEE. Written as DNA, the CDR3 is TGTGCCAGCAGCCAGACCGGGACAGGGATTTCCTACGAGCAGTACTTC. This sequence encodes CASSQTGTGISYEQYF.

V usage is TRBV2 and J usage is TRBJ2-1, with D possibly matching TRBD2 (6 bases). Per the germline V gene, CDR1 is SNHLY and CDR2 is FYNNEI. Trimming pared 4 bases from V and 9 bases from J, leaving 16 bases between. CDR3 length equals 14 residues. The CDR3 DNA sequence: TGTGCCAGCAGTGGGGACTTCAGCGGTAGTGAGCAGTTCTTC. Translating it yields CASSGDFSGSEQFF.

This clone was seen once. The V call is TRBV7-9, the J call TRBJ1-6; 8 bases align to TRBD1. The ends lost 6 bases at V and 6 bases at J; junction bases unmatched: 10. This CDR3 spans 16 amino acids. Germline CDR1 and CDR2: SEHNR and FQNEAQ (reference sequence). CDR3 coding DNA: TGTGCCAGCAGTGATACAGGGGGGAAGGGTAATTCACCCCTCCACTTT. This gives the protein CASSDTGGKGNSPLHF. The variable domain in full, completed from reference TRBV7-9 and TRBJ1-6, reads DTGVSQNPRHKITKRGQNVTFRCDPISEHNRLYWYRQTLGQGPEFLTYFQNEAQLEKSRLLSDRFSAERPKGSFSTLEIQRTEQGDSAMYLCASSDTGGKGNSPLHFGNGTRLTVT.

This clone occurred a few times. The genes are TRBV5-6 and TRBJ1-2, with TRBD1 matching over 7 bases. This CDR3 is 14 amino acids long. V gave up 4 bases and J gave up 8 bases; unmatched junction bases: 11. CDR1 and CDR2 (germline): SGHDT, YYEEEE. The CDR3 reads CASSRLEGARGYTF. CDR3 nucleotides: TGTGCCAGCAGCCGATTAGAGGGGGCAAGGGGCTACACCTTC.

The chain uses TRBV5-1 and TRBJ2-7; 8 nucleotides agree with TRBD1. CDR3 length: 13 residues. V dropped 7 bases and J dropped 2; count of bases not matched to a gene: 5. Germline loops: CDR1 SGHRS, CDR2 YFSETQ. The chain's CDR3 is CASGWDRTYEQYF. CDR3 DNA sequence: TGCGCCAGCGGGTGGGACAGGACCTACGAGCAGTACTTC.

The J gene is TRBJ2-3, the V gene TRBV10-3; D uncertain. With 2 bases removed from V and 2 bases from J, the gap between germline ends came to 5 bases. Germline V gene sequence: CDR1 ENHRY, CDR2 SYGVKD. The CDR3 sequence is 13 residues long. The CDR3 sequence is CAISETYTDTQYF. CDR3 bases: TGTGCCATCAGTGAGACATACACAGATACGCAGTATTTT.

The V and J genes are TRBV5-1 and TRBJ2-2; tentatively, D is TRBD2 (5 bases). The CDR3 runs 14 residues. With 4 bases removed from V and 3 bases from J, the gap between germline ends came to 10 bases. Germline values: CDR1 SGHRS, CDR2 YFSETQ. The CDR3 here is CASSGGRDTGELFF. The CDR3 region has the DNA TGCGCCAGCAGCGGCGGGCGGGACACCGGGGAGCTGTTTTTT. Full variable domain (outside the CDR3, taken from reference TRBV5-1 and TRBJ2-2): KAGVTQTPRYLIKTRGQQVTLSCSPISGHRSVSWYQQTPGQGLQFLFEYFSETQRNKGNFPGRFSGRQFSNSRSEMNVSTLELGDSALYLCASSGGRDTGELFFGEGSRLTVL.

CDR3 amino acids: CASSPEQGFPRQYF. The CDR3 region has the DNA TGTGCCAGTAGCCCCGAGCAGGGATTCCCCCGGCAGTACTTC. The chain joins TRBV19 to TRBJ2-7, with D possibly matching TRBD1 (5 bases). CDR1 and CDR2 from the germline V gene are LNHDA and SQIVND (reference sequence). The V end was cut by 6 bases, the J end by 9 bases, with 21 bases between. The CDR3 runs to 14 residues.

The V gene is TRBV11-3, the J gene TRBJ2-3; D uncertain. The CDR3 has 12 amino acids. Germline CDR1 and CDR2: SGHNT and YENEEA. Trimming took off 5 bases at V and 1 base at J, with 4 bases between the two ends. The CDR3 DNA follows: TGTGCCAGCAGCCCTGGCACAGATACGCAGTATTTT. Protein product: CASSPGTDTQYF.

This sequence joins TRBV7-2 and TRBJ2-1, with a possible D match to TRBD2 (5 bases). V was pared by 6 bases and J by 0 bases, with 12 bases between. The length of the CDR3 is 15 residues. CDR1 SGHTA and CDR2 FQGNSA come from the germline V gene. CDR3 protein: CASSPTRDSYNEQFF. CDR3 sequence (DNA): TGTGCCAGCAGTCCAACTCGGGACTCCTACAATGAGCAGTTCTTC.

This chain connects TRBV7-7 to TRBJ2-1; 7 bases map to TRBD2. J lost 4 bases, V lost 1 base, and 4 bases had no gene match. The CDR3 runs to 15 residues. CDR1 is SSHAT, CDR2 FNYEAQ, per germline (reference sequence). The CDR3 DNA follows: TGTGCCAGCAGCTTAGTACTAGCGCATTACAATGAGCAGTTCTTC. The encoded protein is CASSLVLAHYNEQFF.

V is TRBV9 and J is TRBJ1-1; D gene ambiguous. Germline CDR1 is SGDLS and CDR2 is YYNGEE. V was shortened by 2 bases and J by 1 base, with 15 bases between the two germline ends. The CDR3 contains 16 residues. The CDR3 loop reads CASSVSFSRENTEAFF. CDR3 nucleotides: TGTGCCAGCAGCGTGAGTTTTTCACGGGAGAACACTGAAGCTTTCTTT.

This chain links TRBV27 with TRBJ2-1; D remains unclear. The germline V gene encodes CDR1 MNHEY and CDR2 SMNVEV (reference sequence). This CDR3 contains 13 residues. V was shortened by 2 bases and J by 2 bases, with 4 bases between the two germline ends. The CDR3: CASSLRAYNEQFF. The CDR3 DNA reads TGTGCCAGCAGTTTAAGAGCCTACAATGAGCAGTTCTTC.

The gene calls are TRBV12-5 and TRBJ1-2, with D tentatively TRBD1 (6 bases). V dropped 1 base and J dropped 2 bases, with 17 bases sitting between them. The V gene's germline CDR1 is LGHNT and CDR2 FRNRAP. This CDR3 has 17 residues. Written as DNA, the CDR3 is TGTGCTAGTGGTTTGGCCTCACAGGGATTGAAGAACTATGGCTACACCTTC. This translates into CASGLASQGLKNYGYTF.

The CDR3 protein is CASSLDLEGAEQFF. The CDR3 nucleotides read TGTGCCAGCAGCTTAGACCTAGAGGGTGCTGAGCAGTTCTTC. The chain links TRBV7-9 to TRBJ2-1; D might be TRBD2 (5 bases). Trimming took off 1 base at V and 9 bases at J, with 13 bases between the two ends. CDR1 SEHNR and CDR2 FQNEAQ come from the germline V gene (reference sequence). The CDR3 contains 14 residues.

The DNA of the CDR3 is TGTGCCAGCAGCTTGATAGCGGGAGATGGGTACGAGCAGTACTTC. It encodes CASSLIAGDGYEQYF. The V and J genes are TRBV7-2 and TRBJ2-7, with 9 bases that match TRBD2. The CDR3 is made up of 15 amino acids. With V trimmed by 3 bases and J by 4 bases, 7 bases remained unmatched. The V gene's germline CDR1 is SGHTA and CDR2 FQGNSA.

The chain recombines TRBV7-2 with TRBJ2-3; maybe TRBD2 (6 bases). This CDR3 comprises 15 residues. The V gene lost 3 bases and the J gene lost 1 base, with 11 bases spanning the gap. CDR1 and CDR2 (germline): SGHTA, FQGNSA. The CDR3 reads CASSFGSFGTDTQYF. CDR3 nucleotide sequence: TGTGCCAGCAGCTTCGGGAGTTTTGGCACAGATACGCAGTATTTT.

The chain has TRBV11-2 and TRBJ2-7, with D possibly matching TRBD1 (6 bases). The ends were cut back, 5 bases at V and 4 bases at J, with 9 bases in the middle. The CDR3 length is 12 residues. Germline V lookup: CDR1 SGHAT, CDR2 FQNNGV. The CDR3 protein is CASSPGAYEQYF. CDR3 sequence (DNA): TGTGCCAGCAGCCCAGGGGCATACGAGCAGTACTTC.

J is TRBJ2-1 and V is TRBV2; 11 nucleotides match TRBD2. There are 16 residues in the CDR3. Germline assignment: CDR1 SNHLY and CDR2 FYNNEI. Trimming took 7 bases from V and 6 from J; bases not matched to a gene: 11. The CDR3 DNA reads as TGTGCCAGCATAACTATAGCGGGAGGGCCCGGCAATGAGCAGTTCTTC. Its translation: CASITIAGGPGNEQFF.

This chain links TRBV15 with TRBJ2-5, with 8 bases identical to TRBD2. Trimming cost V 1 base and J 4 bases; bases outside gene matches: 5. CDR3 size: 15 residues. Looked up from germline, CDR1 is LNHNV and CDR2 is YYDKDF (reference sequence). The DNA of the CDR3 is TGTGCCACCAGCAGAGCAGCGGGGGTGCTAGAGACCCAGTACTTC. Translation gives CATSRAAGVLETQYF.

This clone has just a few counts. CDR3 bases: TGTGCCAGCAGCTTAGACCACAGGGAGATTAGCAATCAGCCCCAGCATTTT. Its protein product is CASSLDHREISNQPQHF. The V call is TRBV7-4, the J call TRBJ1-5, with D tentatively TRBD1 (6 bases). This CDR3 has 17 residues. The ends were cut back, 1 base at V and 0 bases at J, with 13 bases in the middle. Looked up from germline, CDR1 is SGHVT and CDR2 is SQSDAQ.

CDR3 coding DNA: TGCGCCAGCAGCTCTAGAGGGACAGGCTCCTACGAGCAGTACTTC. Translated: CASSSRGTGSYEQYF. The rearrangement links TRBV5-1 to TRBJ2-7; 8 nucleotides match TRBD1. Germline CDR1 and CDR2: SGHRS and YFSETQ. The J segment lost 0 bases and the V segment lost 3 bases, leaving 5 bases of the junction unmatched. The CDR3 is made up of 15 amino acids. The whole variable domain, remainder taken from reference TRBV5-1 and TRBJ2-7, is KAGVTQTPRYLIKTRGQQVTLSCSPISGHRSVSWYQQTPGQGLQFLFEYFSETQRNKGNFPGRFSGRQFSNSRSEMNVSTLELGDSALYLCASSSRGTGSYEQYFGPGTRLTVT.

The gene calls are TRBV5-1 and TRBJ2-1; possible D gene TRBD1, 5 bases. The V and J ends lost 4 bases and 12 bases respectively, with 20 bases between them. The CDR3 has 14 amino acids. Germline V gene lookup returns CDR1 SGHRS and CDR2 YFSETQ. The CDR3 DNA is TGCGCCAGCAGCCTTGTGTGGACACCCAGTGGGCAGTTCTTC. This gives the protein CASSLVWTPSGQFF.

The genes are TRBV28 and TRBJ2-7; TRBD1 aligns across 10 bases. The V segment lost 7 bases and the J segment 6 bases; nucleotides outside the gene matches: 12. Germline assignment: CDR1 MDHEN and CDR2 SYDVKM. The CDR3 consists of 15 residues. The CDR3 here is CASTSEGQGFSEQYF. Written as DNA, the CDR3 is TGTGCCAGCACCTCCGAGGGACAGGGGTTTAGCGAGCAGTACTTC.

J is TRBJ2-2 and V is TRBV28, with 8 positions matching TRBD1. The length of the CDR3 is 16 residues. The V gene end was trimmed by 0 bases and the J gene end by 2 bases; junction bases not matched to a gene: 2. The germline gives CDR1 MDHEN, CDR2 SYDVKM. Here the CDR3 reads CASSLWTGENTGELFF. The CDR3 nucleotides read TGTGCCAGCAGTTTATGGACAGGGGAAAACACCGGGGAGCTGTTTTTT.

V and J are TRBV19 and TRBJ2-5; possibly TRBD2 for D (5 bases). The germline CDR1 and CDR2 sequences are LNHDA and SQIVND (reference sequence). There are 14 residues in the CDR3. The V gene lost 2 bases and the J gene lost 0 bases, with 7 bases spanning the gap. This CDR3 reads CASSIRGNQETQYF. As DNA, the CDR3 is TGTGCCAGTAGTATACGAGGGAACCAAGAGACCCAGTACTTC.

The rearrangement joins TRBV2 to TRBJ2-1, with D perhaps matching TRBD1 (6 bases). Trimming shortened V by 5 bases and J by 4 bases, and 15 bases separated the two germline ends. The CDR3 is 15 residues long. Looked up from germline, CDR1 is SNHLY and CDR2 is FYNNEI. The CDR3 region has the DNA TGTGCCAGCAGTCCCGCCAGGGGTGTTTACAATGAGCAGTTCTTC. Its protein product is CASSPARGVYNEQFF.

The CDR3 nucleotides are TGTGCCAGCTCACTGGACAGGGGCTACAATGAGCAGTTCTTC. It yields the protein CASSLDRGYNEQFF. The V call is TRBV18, the J call TRBJ2-1; the match to TRBD1 covers 9 bases. The CDR3 covers 14 residues. The V segment lost 4 bases and the J segment 3 bases; nucleotides outside the gene matches: 1. Germline V gene sequence: CDR1 KGHSH, CDR2 LQKENI.